These T cell receptor beta chains were read from a single sample in a study of naive and memory T cell subsets. TCRdb called the UMI-ligation and nested PCR reads again in MiXCR, with one record for every CDR3 protein. The sample lists approximately 21,000 distinct CDR3 sequences; nearly 6% were seen once. Sequences were derived from skin, sampled from a tuberculin skin test site. These receptors were obtained from an adult in good health. CDR3s include the opening cysteine and the closing phenylalanine or tryptophan. D genes are given only for firm matches. Clone size appears in some rows only: once, few, many, or a class for an expanded clone.

NA,TRBV2,13,many,TRBJ2-7,TGTGCCAGCAGGACAGGTGGACGGGACGAGCAGTACTTC,CASRTGGRDEQYF
NA,TRBV19,10,few,TRBJ1-1,TGTGCCACAACAGACAGCCGGACTTTCTTT,CATTDSRTFF
NA,TRBV14,14,many,TRBJ2-1,TGTGCCAGCAGCCAAGAGGGTAGGGGAGCTGAGCAGTTCTTC,CASSQEGRGAEQFF
TRBD1,TRBV27,16,NA,TRBJ1-1,TGTGCCAGCAGTTTAGATCCGGACAGGTGGAACACTGAAGCTTTCTTT,CASSLDPDRWNTEAFF
TRBD2,TRBV28,14,many,TRBJ2-2,TGTGCCAGCAGCCCAACTAGCGCCTCCGGGGAGCTGTTTTTT,CASSPTSASGELFF
NA,TRBV18,13,NA,TRBJ1-2,TGTGCCAGCTCACCTCCGGTCGTCTATGGCTACACCTTC,CASSPPVVYGYTF
NA,TRBV6-6,15,many,TRBJ1-5,TGTGCCAGCAGGAAGAGAGGGGATAGCAATCAGCCCCAGCATTTT,CASRKRGDSNQPQHF
NA,TRBV20-1,13,many,TRBJ2-1,TGCAGTGCTGGCCTGACTAGATTCAATGAGCAGTTCTTC,CSAGLTRFNEQFF
TRBD2,TRBV20-1,15,NA,TRBJ2-3,TGCAGTGCTAGAGACCCGACTAGCGCTACAGATACGCAGTATTTT,CSARDPTSATDTQYF
NA,TRBV10-3,18,many,TRBJ2-1,TGTGCCATCAGTTATCCGTTTGAGGACCCAGGGGTCGGGAATGAGCAGTTCTTC,CAISYPFEDPGVGNEQFF
NA,TRBV5-1,17,NA,TRBJ1-1,TGCGCCAGCAGCTTGATTGTACGGTCCGCTACGAACACTGAAGCTTTCTTT,CASSLIVRSATNTEAFF
NA,TRBV1,19,many,TRBJ2-1,TGCACCAGCAGCCACCTCGAGGCCCTTGCTAGCGGGAGTCTGAATGAGCAGTTCTTC,CTSSHLEALASGSLNEQFF
TRBD2,TRBV5-4,16,NA,TRBJ2-1,TGTGCCAGCAGCTTGGACGCTAGCGGGAGGGGAGATGAGCAGTTCTTC,CASSLDASGRGDEQFF
NA,TRBV27,15,medium-sized,TRBJ2-7,TGTGCCAGCAGTTTATATACGGGCAGGGCCTACGAGCAGTACTTC,CASSLYTGRAYEQYF
TRBD1,TRBV6-4,15,many,TRBJ2-3,TGTGCCAGCAGTGAGGGGACAGGGGGCACAGATACGCAGTATTTT,CASSEGTGGTDTQYF
TRBD1,TRBV6-6,17,NA,TRBJ1-3,TGTGCCAGCAGTAAAGCCTTGGACAGGATCTCTGGAAACACCATATATTTT,CASSKALDRISGNTIYF
NA,TRBV5-6,16,NA,TRBJ1-5,TGTGCCAGCAGCTTGTATACAGGTCATAGCAATCAGCCCCAGCATTTT,CASSLYTGHSNQPQHF
TRBD2,TRBV11-3,15,NA,TRBJ2-2,TGTGCCAGCACCAATAGCGGGAGTGGAACCGGGGAGCTGTTTTTT,CASTNSGSGTGELFF
NA,TRBV5-1,13,NA,TRBJ1-1,TGCGCCAGCAGCTTAATGAGGACGGATCAAGCTTTCTTT,CASSLMRTDQAFF
TRBD1,TRBV4-3,17,many,TRBJ2-2,TGCGCCAGCAGCCAATCAAACAGGGGGTCGAACACCGGGGAGCTGTTTTTT,CASSQSNRGSNTGELFF
TRBD2,TRBV5-1,19,many,TRBJ2-5,TGCGCCAGCAGCACCCGACCTACACTTAGCGGGAGAGCGCGAGAGACCCAGTACTTC,CASSTRPTLSGRARETQYF
NA,TRBV3-1,17,few,TRBJ1-4,TGTGCCAGCAGCCAAGATCGCGTGCTTTCGGCTAATGAAAAACTGTTTTTT,CASSQDRVLSANEKLFF
NA,TRBV6-6,13,many,TRBJ1-5,TGTGCCAGCAGATCGGGGGCCGGGCGGCCCCAGCATTTT,CASRSGAGRPQHF
NA,TRBV6-5,15,NA,TRBJ1-2,TGTGCCAGCAGTTACAATTACGGGATTGGATATGGCTACACCTTC,CASSYNYGIGYGYTF
TRBD2,TRBV5-4,16,NA,TRBJ2-1,TGTGCCAGCAGCCAAGTTCCTAGCGGGGGCTACAATGAGCAGTTCTTC,CASSQVPSGGYNEQFF
TRBD1,TRBV5-6,12,many,TRBJ2-7,TGTGCCAGCAGCGGGACAGGGCGCGAGCAGTACTTC,CASSGTGREQYF
TRBD2,TRBV7-2,14,few,TRBJ2-5,TGTGCCAGCAGCTTCGCGGGAGCGGGGGAGACCCAGTACTTC,CASSFAGAGETQYF
TRBD1,TRBV27,17,many,TRBJ1-2,TGTGCCAGCAGTTTATCAAGCGGGGGGACAGGGGAGATCGGCTACACCTTC,CASSLSSGGTGEIGYTF
NA,TRBV12-3/TRBV12-4,12,many,TRBJ1-2,TGTGCCAGCAGTTTATCGTCAGGTGGCTACACCTTC,CASSLSSGGYTF
TRBD2,TRBV7-9,15,few,TRBJ2-1,TGTGCCAGCAGCATATGGACTAGCGGCTTCGATGAGCAGTTCTTC,CASSIWTSGFDEQFF
TRBD1,TRBV5-6,15,NA,TRBJ1-5,TGTGCCAGCAGCTTGACAGGGGAGGTTGGTCAGCCCCAGCATTTT,CASSLTGEVGQPQHF
NA,TRBV6-2/TRBV6-3,10,few,TRBJ1-1,TGTGCCAGCAGGGAAACTGAAGCTTTCTTT,CASRETEAFF
NA,TRBV29-1,11,many,TRBJ1-1,TGCAGCGTTATGTCTCGGTCTGAAGCTTTCTTT,CSVMSRSEAFF
TRBD2,TRBV19,21,NA,TRBJ2-2,TGTGCCAGTAGTATCCGAACCGGGACTAGGGCACTCCGTACGAACACCGGGGAGCTGTTTTTT,CASSIRTGTRALRTNTGELFF
TRBD1,TRBV15,14,many,TRBJ2-3,TGTGCCACCAGCATCCCCGGACAGGGGGATACGCAGTATTTT,CATSIPGQGDTQYF
TRBD2,TRBV7-9,16,many,TRBJ2-7,TGTGCCAGCAGCTTCCCCGGACTAGTCCGCTCCTACGAGCAGTACTTC,CASSFPGLVRSYEQYF
NA,TRBV20-1,15,NA,TRBJ1-6,TGCAGTGCTAGGGCGGTAGACTCCTATAATTCACCCCTCCACTTT,CSARAVDSYNSPLHF
TRBD2,TRBV3-1,19,medium-sized,TRBJ2-7,TGTGCCAGCAGCCATCAGGGCTCGGGACTAGCGGGCGTCCCCTACGAGCAGTACTTC,CASSHQGSGLAGVPYEQYF
TRBD2,TRBV6-5,17,NA,TRBJ2-7,TGTGCCAGCAGTTACTCGACTAGCGGACTTAGCTCCTACGAGCAGTACTTC,CASSYSTSGLSSYEQYF
NA,TRBV5-4,14,many,TRBJ2-3,TGTGCCAGCAGCTTGGAGGGGAGTACAGATACGCAGTATTTT,CASSLEGSTDTQYF
TRBD2,TRBV9,15,many,TRBJ2-1,TGTGCCAGCAGCCCAACTAGCGGGGCCTTCTATGAGCAGTTCTTC,CASSPTSGAFYEQFF
NA,TRBV3-1,12,NA,TRBJ2-2,TGTGCCAGCAGCCAAGAATCGCATGGGCTGTTTTTT,CASSQESHGLFF
NA,TRBV6-2/TRBV6-3,16,NA,TRBJ2-7,TGTGCCAGCAGTTACGGATACAGGGCAATACCTACGGGGCAGTACTTC,CASSYGYRAIPTGQYF
NA,TRBV27,13,medium-sized,TRBJ2-7,TGTGCCAGCAGTTTTCGCGCATCCTACGAGCAGTACTTC,CASSFRASYEQYF
NA,TRBV2,15,many,TRBJ1-1,TGTGCCAGCAGTGTCGTAGTAATTGGCAGCCCTGAAGCTTTCTTT,CASSVVVIGSPEAFF
NA,TRBV4-2,15,many,TRBJ1-2,TGTGCCAGCAGCCAAGTCAGGGCTATTCACTATGGCTACACCTTC,CASSQVRAIHYGYTF
NA,TRBV7-2,18,many,TRBJ2-3,TGTGCCAGCAGCTTAGTTGGTACGGGCACCTCTAGCACAGATACGCAGTATTTT,CASSLVGTGTSSTDTQYF
TRBD1,TRBV12-3/TRBV12-4,13,many,TRBJ1-2,TGTGCCAGCGGGTCGGGACAGGCCTATGGCTACACCTTC,CASGSGQAYGYTF